These T cell receptor beta chains were read from a single sample in a study of T cell responses to AZD1222 COVID-19 vaccine. Libraries were prepared by immunoSEQ multiplex PCR; TCRdb keeps only in-frame clonotypes and omits some of them. The sample lists about 99,000 clones, 87% occurring once. The sample was peripheral blood, taken on day 0 of AZD1222 vaccination. The receptor source for this set is an adult in good health. CDR3s include the opening cysteine and the closing phenylalanine or tryptophan. Each record gives: V gene, clone size, J gene, D gene, CDR3 DNA, CDR3 protein. D genes are given only for firm matches. Clone size is not always given. Where it is, it says once, few, many or a class for expanded clones.

>TRBV5-4|-|TRBJ1-1|TRBD1
TGTGCCAGCAGCGGTATGGGACAGATGAACACTGAAGCTTTCTTT
CASSGMGQMNTEAFF
>TRBV11-2|-|TRBJ2-5|TRBD1
TGTGCCAGCAGCCCCCGGACAGGCTATTTGGAGACCCAGTACTTC
CASSPRTGYLETQYF
>TRBV12-3/TRBV12-4|-|TRBJ1-2|-
TGTGCCAGCGCTCTATCGGATTTTGGAGGCTACACCTTC
CASALSDFGGYTF
>TRBV6-5|-|TRBJ2-1|-
TGTGCCAGCAGCCTCGACCGGGATTACAATGAGCAGTTCTTC
CASSLDRDYNEQFF
>TRBV20-1|-|TRBJ2-7|-
TGCAGTGCCCCGGCGGGGTACGAGCAGTACTTC
CSAPAGYEQYF
>TRBV9|once|TRBJ1-1|-
TGTGCCAGCAGCCTAGGACGTGGAAGGAACACTGAAGCTTTCTTT
CASSLGRGRNTEAFF
>TRBV6-2/TRBV6-3|-|TRBJ1-5|-
TGTGCCAGCAGTCTGGACAGAAATCAGCCCCAGCATTTT
CASSLDRNQPQHF
>TRBV7-9|-|TRBJ1-3|TRBD1
TGTGCCAGCAGCTTGGAAGGGACAGGGGTTGGAAACACCATATATTTT
CASSLEGTGVGNTIYF
>TRBV6-6|-|TRBJ1-4|-
TGTGCCAGCCGACGACAGGCTTTTGGGGAAAAACTGTTTTTT
CASRRQAFGEKLFF
>TRBV19|-|TRBJ2-2|TRBD2
TGTGCCAGTAGTCTGCGGACTAGCGGGAGGGCCACCGGGGAGCTGTTTTTT
CASSLRTSGRATGELFF
>TRBV20-1|-|TRBJ2-2|-
TGCAGTGCTAGTTTAGGGGCGGGAACCGGGGAGCTGTTTTTT
CSASLGAGTGELFF
>TRBV12-5|-|TRBJ2-2|TRBD2
TGTGCAGCAAGCGGGAGGGATATCACCGGGGAGCTGTTTTTT
CAASGRDITGELFF
>TRBV18|-|TRBJ1-5|TRBD1
TGTGCCAGCTCACCGACAGGGGTTGACAATCAGCCCCAGCATTTT
CASSPTGVDNQPQHF
>TRBV18|-|TRBJ2-2|-
TGTGCCAGCTCACGACCCCAGGGGATTTGGCCCGGGGAGCTGTTTTTT
CASSRPQGIWPGELFF
>TRBV29-1|-|TRBJ2-1|-
TGCAGCGTTGATTGGGGGAATGAGCAGTTCTTC
CSVDWGNEQFF
>TRBV7-2|-|TRBJ1-5|TRBD1
TGTGCCAGCAGCCCAGCAGGACAGGGGGGAAATCAGCCCCAGCATTTT
CASSPAGQGGNQPQHF
>TRBV13|-|TRBJ1-3|-
TGTGCCAGCAGCTCTACCTTTCGGAACACCCGCTCTGGAAACACCATATATTTT
CASSSTFRNTRSGNTIYF
>TRBV7-9|-|TRBJ1-1|-
TGTGCCAGCAGCTTAGTGATGCCCAACGAAGCTTTCTTT
CASSLVMPNEAFF
>TRBV4-2|-|TRBJ1-1|-
TGTGCCAGCAGCCATCCGGTCAAGGCATCCTCGAACACTGAAGCTTTCTTT
CASSHPVKASSNTEAFF
>TRBV5-1|once|TRBJ1-1|TRBD1
TGTGCCAGCAGCTCCTGGACAGGGGGCTTGTACACTGAAGCTTTCTTT
CASSSWTGGLYTEAFF
>TRBV6-2/TRBV6-3|-|TRBJ1-1|TRBD1
TGTGCCAGCAGTGATCGGACAGGGGGCAGGACTGAAGCTTTCTTT
CASSDRTGGRTEAFF
>TRBV9|-|TRBJ2-3|-
TGTGCCAGCAGCGTAGATGGTCGATCACATACGCAGTATTTT
CASSVDGRSHTQYF
>TRBV21-1|-|TRBJ1-6|-
TGTGCCAGCAGCACCCCTGGGGGCGGGGGAGGATCACCCCTCCACTTT
CASSTPGGGGGSPLHF
>TRBV29-1|-|TRBJ1-2|TRBD1
TGCAGCGTTGAAAGCGGGGCCCGACAGGGCGACTATGGCTACACCTTC
CSVESGARQGDYGYTF
>TRBV3-1/TRBV3-2|few|TRBJ2-3|TRBD2
TGTGCCAGCAGCCAAACTCTAGCGGGGGTACGGGGTCCAACAGATACGCAGTATTTT
CASSQTLAGVRGPTDTQYF
>TRBV19|-|TRBJ1-1|-
TGTGCCAGTAGTATAAAGGGTCAGGCCCTCCTGAACACTGAAGCTTTCTTT
CASSIKGQALLNTEAFF
>TRBV27|-|TRBJ2-2|-
TGTGCCAGCAGTTTTGGGAACACCGGGGAGCTGTTTTTT
CASSFGNTGELFF
>TRBV29-1|-|TRBJ1-2|-
TGCAGCGCCGGGATAGGGGGCTATGGCTACACCTTC
CSAGIGGYGYTF
>TRBV4-2|-|TRBJ1-1|TRBD1
TGTGCCAGCAGCCAAGCCCACAGGGGGTCGACTGAAGCTTTCTTT
CASSQAHRGSTEAFF
>TRBV9|-|TRBJ2-7|-
TGTGCCAGCAGCGAGGGTGACAGCCACTACGAGCAGTACTTC
CASSEGDSHYEQYF
>TRBV19|few|TRBJ1-5|-
TGTGCCAGTAGTACCCCAACCCAAGGACATCAGCCCCAGCATTTT
CASSTPTQGHQPQHF
>TRBV5-1|once|TRBJ2-3|-
TGCGCCAGCAGCTTGGAAGTGGCTGGGGATACGCAGTATTTT
CASSLEVAGDTQYF
>TRBV24-1|once|TRBJ2-6|TRBD1
TGTGCCACCAGTGAATCTTCGGACAGGGGGCGTGGGGCCAACGTCCTGACTTTC
CATSESSDRGRGANVLTF
>TRBV6-2/TRBV6-3|-|TRBJ2-1|-
TGTGCCAGCAGTTACTGGGGGAGTGGGGGGAATGAGCAGTTCTTC
CASSYWGSGGNEQFF
>TRBV6-2/TRBV6-3|-|TRBJ1-1|-
TGTGCCAGCAGTTCCCGCCAGGAGGCTTTCTTT
CASSSRQEAFF
>TRBV27|-|TRBJ1-6|-
TGTGCCAGCGTACAGGGAGACGGTAATTCACCCCTCCACTTT
CASVQGDGNSPLHF
>TRBV4-1|-|TRBJ2-3|TRBD2
TGCGCCAGCAGCCGGGGACTAGCCACAGATACGCAGTATTTT
CASSRGLATDTQYF
>TRBV11-3|-|TRBJ1-2|-
TGTGCCAGCAGCTTATTCGGCGTCGACTATGGCTACACCTTC
CASSLFGVDYGYTF
>TRBV13|-|TRBJ1-6|-
TGTGCCAGCAGGGAGATTAATTCACCCCTCCACTTT
CASREINSPLHF
>TRBV3-1/TRBV3-2|-|TRBJ2-7|TRBD1
TGTGCCAGCAGCCTACAGGGGTTCGACGAGCAGTACTTC
CASSLQGFDEQYF
>TRBV7-2|-|TRBJ2-7|-
TGTGCCAGCAGCTTAGCAGACTTCCTCCACGAGCAGTACTTC
CASSLADFLHEQYF
>TRBV12-2|once|TRBJ1-6|-
TGTGCAAGGCCTTGGCAGTGTGATTCACCCCTCCACTTT
CARPWQCDSPLHF
>TRBV7-8|-|TRBJ2-5|-
TGTGCCAGCAGCCACCGGCGGAGGGAGACCCAGTACTTC
CASSHRRRETQYF
>TRBV7-2|-|TRBJ2-5|TRBD1
TGTGCCAGCACTATCACAGGGGGCCGGGCAATAGAGACCCAGTACTTC
CASTITGGRAIETQYF
>TRBV7-2|-|TRBJ1-3|-
TGTGCCAGCAACCTCACACCGGGGGACACCATATATTTT
CASNLTPGDTIYF
>TRBV18|-|TRBJ1-6|TRBD1
TGTGCCAGCTCACGCTCGACAGGGAGTGATTCACCCCTCCACTTT
CASSRSTGSDSPLHF
>TRBV5-8|-|TRBJ2-6|-
TGTGCCAGCAGCTTCGAGGGGTTTGGGGCCAACGTCCTGACTTTC
CASSFEGFGANVLTF
>TRBV23-1|-|TRBJ2-3|TRBD1
TGCGCCAGCAGTCCGTTGACAGGGGGCATCACAGATACGCAGTATTTT
CASSPLTGGITDTQYF
>TRBV27|-|TRBJ1-1|TRBD1
TGTGCCAGCAGCGACCCGGGACAGAGCCAACCTGAAGCTTTCTTT
CASSDPGQSQPEAFF
>TRBV11-2|-|TRBJ2-5|-
TGTGCCAGCAGCTTATTCATGGAGACCCAGTACTTC
CASSLFMETQYF
>TRBV29-1|-|TRBJ1-1|TRBD1
TGCAGCGTTGAGGGACAGGGGGCGGTGGAAGCTTTCTTT
CSVEGQGAVEAFF
>TRBV10-2|-|TRBJ2-7|TRBD2
TGCGCCAGCAGTTCGGGGGGGCCTTACGAGCAGTACTTC
CASSSGGPYEQYF
>TRBV13|-|TRBJ1-2|-
TGTGCCAGCAGCGTGCGACAAGGGGCCTATGGCTACACCTTC
CASSVRQGAYGYTF
>TRBV5-1|-|TRBJ1-1|-
TGTGCCTGCGGGACCGGGACGGCCAACACTGAAGCTTTCTTT
CACGTGTANTEAFF
>TRBV2|-|TRBJ1-5|TRBD1
TGTGCCAGCAGTGTCGAGGGGGCTGGACAGCCCCAGCATTTT
CASSVEGAGQPQHF
>TRBV29-1|-|TRBJ2-5|-
TGCAGCGTCCTTGGGGGCCTAGCGGACCACCAAGAGACCCAGTACTTC
CSVLGGLADHQETQYF
>TRBV30|-|TRBJ1-1|-
TGTGCCTGGAGTGTACAAGGGGGAGCTTTCTTT
CAWSVQGGAFF
>TRBV4-1|once|TRBJ2-1|TRBD2
TGCGCCAGCAGCCAAGATCCAGGTAGCGGGAGTAAAGGTGAGCAGTTCTTC
CASSQDPGSGSKGEQFF
>TRBV9|-|TRBJ2-1|TRBD2
TGTGCCAGCAGCGGACTAGCGGGAGTTACCTACAATGAGCAGTTCTTC
CASSGLAGVTYNEQFF
>TRBV7-2|-|TRBJ1-2|-
TGTGCCAGCAGCTTCGACAGCTATGGCTACACCTTC
CASSFDSYGYTF